This T cell receptor beta chain emerged from a study of vaccination and CD4 T cells after COVID-19. Study context: SARS-CoV-2 positivity in convalescent patients was established by nasal swab PCR; under ten had mild and one severe disease. From HCoV-229E, HCoV-OC43, HCoV-NL63 and SARS-CoV-2, overlapping spike peptides were used to stimulate the cells.

Study-wide results and limits: The authors identified 304 of 307 vaccine-specific clones in convalescent patients as spike mono-reactive.

This clonotype was seen a single time. The antigen is undetermined. Germline V gene data show CDR1 as WSHSY and CDR2 as SAAADI. This CDR3 is built from 15 residues. Trimming took off 6 bases at V and 0 bases at J, with 12 bases between the two ends. The treatment here: approximately nine-day PBMC culture with coronavirus spike peptide pools or control peptides (ViraFEST assay). An Oncomine TCR Beta short-read assay was used to sequence the DNA from cultured CD4+ T cells. Investigators isolated genomic DNA from cultured CD4+ T cells. TCRdb redid the calling of the PCR reads with MiXCR, one entry per CDR3 protein. Here the sample spans 8,500 to 13,000 distinct CDR3 sequences, under 60% being singletons.

The chain has TRBV10-2 and TRBJ2-4; D may correspond to TRBD1 or TRBD2 (5 bases each). This clonotype was sampled from a human donor who had recovered from COVID-19. The sequenced sample was CD4+ T cells from blood, cultured in vitro. The DNA of the CDR3 is TGCGCCAGCAGAGGGACCGAGATAGCCAAAAACATTCAGTACTTC. This gives the protein CASRGTEIAKNIQYF.